This TCR beta chain was sequenced during a study of cytomegalovirus exposure and HLA in healthy donors. With 60 Vbeta and 13 Jbeta primers, the PCR was carried out. Profiled with immunoSEQ multiplex PCR; TCRdb holds only in-frame clones, not every one. The sample records more than 200,000 clones, around 83% being singletons. The length of the CDR3 is 16 residues. Germline CDR1 and CDR2: MGHRA and YSYEKL. V was pared by 6 bases and J by 4 bases, with 10 bases of the junction left unmatched. V gene TRBV4-1 combines with J gene TRBJ2-2, with 8 nucleotides matching TRBD1. Sample: PBMCs. This sequence originates from a girl aged 10-17 years in good health and CMV-seronegative. The CDR3 DNA is TGCGCCAGCAGGATTGACAGGGGTAGCCTCACCGGGGAGCTGTTTTTT. It translates to CASRIDRGSLTGELFF.